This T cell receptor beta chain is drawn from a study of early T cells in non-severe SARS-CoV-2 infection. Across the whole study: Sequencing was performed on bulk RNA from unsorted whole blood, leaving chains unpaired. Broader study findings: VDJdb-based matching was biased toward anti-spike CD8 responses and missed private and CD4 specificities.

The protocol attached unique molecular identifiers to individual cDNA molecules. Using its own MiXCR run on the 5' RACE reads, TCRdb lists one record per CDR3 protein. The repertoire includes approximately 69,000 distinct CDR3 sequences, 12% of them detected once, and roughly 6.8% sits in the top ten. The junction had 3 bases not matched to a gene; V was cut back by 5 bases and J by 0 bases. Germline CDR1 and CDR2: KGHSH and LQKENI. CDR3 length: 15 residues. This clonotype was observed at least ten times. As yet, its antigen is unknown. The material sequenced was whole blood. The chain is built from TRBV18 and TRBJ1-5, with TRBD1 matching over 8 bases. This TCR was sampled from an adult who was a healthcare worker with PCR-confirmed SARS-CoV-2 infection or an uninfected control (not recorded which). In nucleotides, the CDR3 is TGTGCCAGCTCAATGGGACAGGTTAGCAATCAGCCCCAGCATTTT. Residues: CASSMGQVSNQPQHF.